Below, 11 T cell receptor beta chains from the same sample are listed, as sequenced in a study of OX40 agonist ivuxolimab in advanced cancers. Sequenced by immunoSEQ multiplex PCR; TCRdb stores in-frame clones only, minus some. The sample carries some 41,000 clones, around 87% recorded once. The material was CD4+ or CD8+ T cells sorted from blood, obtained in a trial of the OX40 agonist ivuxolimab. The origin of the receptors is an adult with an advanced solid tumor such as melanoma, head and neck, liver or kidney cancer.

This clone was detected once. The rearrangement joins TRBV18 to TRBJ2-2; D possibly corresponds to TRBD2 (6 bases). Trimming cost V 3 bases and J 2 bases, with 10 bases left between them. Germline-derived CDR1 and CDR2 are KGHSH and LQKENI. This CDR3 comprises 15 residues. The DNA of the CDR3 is TGTGCCAGCTCACCGGGACTTGGAAACACCGGGGAGCTGTTTTTT. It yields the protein CASSPGLGNTGELFF.

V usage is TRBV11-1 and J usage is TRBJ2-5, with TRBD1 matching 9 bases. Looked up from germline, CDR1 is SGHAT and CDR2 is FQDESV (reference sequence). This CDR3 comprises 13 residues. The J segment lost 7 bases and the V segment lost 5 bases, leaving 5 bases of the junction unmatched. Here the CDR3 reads CASSTGTGRTQYF. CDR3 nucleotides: TGTGCCAGCAGCACCGGGACAGGGAGGACCCAGTACTTC. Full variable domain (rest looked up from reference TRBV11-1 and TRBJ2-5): EAEVAQSPRYKITEKSQAVAFWCDPISGHATLYWYRQILGQGPELLVQFQDESVVDDSQLPKDRFSAERLKGVDSTLKIQPAELGDSAMYLCASSTGTGRTQYFGPGTRLLVL.

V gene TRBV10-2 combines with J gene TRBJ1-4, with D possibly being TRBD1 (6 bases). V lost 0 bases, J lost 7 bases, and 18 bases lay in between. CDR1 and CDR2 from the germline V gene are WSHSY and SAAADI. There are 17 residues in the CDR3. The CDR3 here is CASSESMVQGPREKLFF. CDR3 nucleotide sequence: TGCGCCAGCAGTGAGTCAATGGTCCAGGGGCCTCGTGAAAAACTGTTTTTT.

CDR3 in DNA: TGTGCCAGCAGCTCCGGGACTAGCGGGAGGCCCCGCTACGAGCAGTACTTC. The encoded protein is CASSSGTSGRPRYEQYF. The chain carries TRBV11-3 and TRBJ2-7; the match to TRBD2 covers 15 bases. Germline CDR1 SGHNT, CDR2 YENEEA. With V trimmed by 4 bases and J by 3 bases, 7 bases remained unmatched. The CDR3 loop spans 17 amino acids.

The CDR3 DNA is TGTGCCAGCAGCTTAGGAGAATTGGGGGATACGCAGTATTTT. Translation gives CASSLGELGDTQYF. The V and J genes are TRBV7-2 and TRBJ2-3, with no clear D. The germline V and J ends were trimmed by 1 base and 6 bases, with 11 bases remaining between them. The germline V gene encodes CDR1 SGHTA and CDR2 FQGNSA. This CDR3 has 14 residues.

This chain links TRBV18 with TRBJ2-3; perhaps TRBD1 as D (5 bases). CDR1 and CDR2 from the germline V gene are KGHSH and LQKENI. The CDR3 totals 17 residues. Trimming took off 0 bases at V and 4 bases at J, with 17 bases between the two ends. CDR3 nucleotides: TGTGCCAGCTCACCACCATCAATCCAGGGTAACCCAGATACGCAGTATTTT. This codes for CASSPPSIQGNPDTQYF.

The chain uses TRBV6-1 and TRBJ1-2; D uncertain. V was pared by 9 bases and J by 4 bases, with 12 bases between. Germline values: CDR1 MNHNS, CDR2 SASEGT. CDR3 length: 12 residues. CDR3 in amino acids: CASRGQLYGYTF. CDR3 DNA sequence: TGTGCCAGTCGTGGCCAGCTCTATGGCTACACCTTC.

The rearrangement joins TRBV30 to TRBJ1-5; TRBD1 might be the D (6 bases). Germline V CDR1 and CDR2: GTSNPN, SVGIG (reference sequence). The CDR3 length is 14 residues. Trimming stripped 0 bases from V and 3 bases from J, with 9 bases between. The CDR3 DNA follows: TGTGCCTGGAGTGTACAGGGAACCAATCAGCCCCAGCATTTT. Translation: CAWSVQGTNQPQHF.

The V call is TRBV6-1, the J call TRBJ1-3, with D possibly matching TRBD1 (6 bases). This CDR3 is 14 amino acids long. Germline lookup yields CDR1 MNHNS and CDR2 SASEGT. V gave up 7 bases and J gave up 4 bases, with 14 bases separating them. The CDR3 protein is CASTKDRRGNTIYF. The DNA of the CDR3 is TGTGCCAGCACTAAAGACAGGAGAGGAAACACCATATATTTT.

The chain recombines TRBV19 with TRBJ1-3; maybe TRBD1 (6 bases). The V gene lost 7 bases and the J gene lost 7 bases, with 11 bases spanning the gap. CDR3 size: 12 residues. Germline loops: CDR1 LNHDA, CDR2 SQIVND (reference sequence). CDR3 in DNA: TGTGCCAGTACCAACAGGGCGAACACCATATATTTT. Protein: CASTNRANTIYF.

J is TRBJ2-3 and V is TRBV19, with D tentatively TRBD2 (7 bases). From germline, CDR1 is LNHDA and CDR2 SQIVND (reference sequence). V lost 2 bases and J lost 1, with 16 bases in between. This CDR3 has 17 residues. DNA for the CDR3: TGTGCCAGTAGTATACTGGCGCGAGGGGGGGGCACAGATACGCAGTATTTT. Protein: CASSILARGGGTDTQYF.